This entry describes one TCR beta chain. Its target is not known. V trimming: 5 bases; J trimming: 0 bases; junction bases outside the gene matches: 7. CDR3 length: 17 residues. CDR1 and CDR2 (germline): LNHDA, SQIVND (reference sequence). These data are taken from a study of siplizumab effects on memory and regulatory T cells. Points from the study as a whole: Of the alloreactive clones, only a minor fraction mapped to unstimulated subsets. Naive T cells seemed more diverse than memory cells and seemed major alloresponse contributors. Significantly reduced by siplizumab was the cumulative frequency of alloreactive sequences, namely those traceable to unstimulated CD4+ memory cells.

TCRdb keeps only in-frame clones here, not all; method: immunoSEQ multiplex PCR. The sample lists more than 60,000 clones, 90% to 97% occurring once. The rearrangement links TRBV19 to TRBJ2-5; 12 bases agree with TRBD2. The TCR sequence derives from a human donor in good health. Source material: naive CD8+ T cells sorted from blood. CDR3 sequence reads: CASSYTSGGSYQETQYF. The CDR3 bases are TGTGCCAGTAGTTATACTAGCGGGGGGTCCTACCAAGAGACCCAGTACTTC.